This T cell receptor (beta chain) emerged from a study of blood T cell repertoires in COVID-19. The CDR3 loop spans 15 amino acids. Germline trimming cut 3 bases from V and 6 bases from J; bases unmatched to any gene: 11. Germline CDR1 is SGHTA and CDR2 is FQGNSA. Profiled with immunoSEQ multiplex PCR; TCRdb holds only in-frame clones, not every one. The sample has about 110,000 clones, around four fifths seen once. The genes are TRBV7-2 and TRBJ2-7, with 7 bases fitting TRBD1. Sample: peripheral blood. This clonotype was sampled from a woman aged 60-75 years with acute or convalescent COVID-19. The CDR3 DNA reads as TGTGCCAGCAGCTTCATCGGACAGGATCACGGCGAGCAGTACTTC. It is translated as CASSFIGQDHGEQYF.